This T cell receptor beta chain was observed in a study of Tregs in tolerant kidney transplant recipients. Across the study: Related graft donors supplied nonmyeloablative bone marrow transplants, and mixed chimerism was transient.

With regard to this clone: Its antigen is undetermined.

Unstimulated regulatory T cells (CD4+CD25+CD127-), CD4+CD25- non-regulatory cells, CD4 and CD8 cells were FACS-sorted from thawed PBMCs. Points from the study as a whole: Findings come from small patient numbers and require larger validation. Biological reproducibility was not directly addressed, but technical replication error appeared minimal.

Germline lookup yields CDR1 MNHEY and CDR2 SVGAGI. V lost 3 bases to trimming and J lost 3 bases, with 14 bases between them. The CDR3 covers 15 residues. Produced via immunoSEQ multiplex PCR; TCRdb's table is partial and in-frame only. The table lists 100,000 to 120,000 clones, nearly 90% of them singletons. V and J are TRBV6-5 and TRBJ1-1; D unclear. This specimen consisted of CD4+ T cells from blood, obtained before the transplant. The receptor was isolated from a human donor who received a combined kidney and bone marrow transplant. CDR3 bases: TGTGCCAGCAGTTATACCTCGGGGTTGGACACTGAAGCTTTCTTT. This encodes CASSYTSGLDTEAFF.